This T cell receptor beta chain was profiled in a study of ipilimumab plus nivolumab after autologous stem cell transplantation. Background on the study: Myeloma cases were transplant-naive high-risk or relapsed within 3 years post first autologous transplant.

Study-wide points: Authors suggest TCR repertoire, Treg phenotype and gut microbiota support further study.

Remarks on this clone: As yet, its antigen is unknown.

V lost 4 bases and J lost 1, with 22 bases in between. The length of the CDR3 is 18 residues. Looked up from germline, CDR1 is SGHRS and CDR2 is YFSETQ. Sequencing was performed with immunoSEQ multiplex PCR; in TCRdb, only in-frame clones are kept and a portion is missing. The sample includes roughly 45,000 clones, about 88% of them seen just once. The V gene is TRBV5-1, the J gene TRBJ2-3; TRBD1 might be the D (6 bases). The TCR sequence derives from a male donor with multiple myeloma. Source: PBMCs, taken in a trial of ipilimumab plus nivolumab as post-transplant consolidation. CDR3 sequence: CASSPGQISPRGTDTQYF. DNA for the CDR3: TGCGCCAGCAGCCCGGGACAAATATCTCCCAGGGGCACAGATACGCAGTATTTT.